Listed below are T cell receptor beta chains from one sample, sequenced in a study of blood T cell repertoires in COVID-19. This table comes from immunoSEQ multiplex PCR, and its TCRdb copy is limited to in-frame clones, with some not included. The sample lists roughly 190,000 clones; 87% were seen once. What was sequenced was PBMCs or T cells enriched from blood (not recorded which). Every receptor here comes from a woman in her 30s who had recovered from COVID-19. Both conserved end residues are trimmed from each CDR3. The D gene is left open where the match is weak.

J gene,D gene,V gene,CDR3 protein
TRBJ1-5,-,TRBV19,ASSIAGDTSNQPQH
TRBJ1-2,TRBD1,TRBV6-5,ASSYETGGVNT
TRBJ1-6,-,TRBV7-8,ASSRVLQGRNSPLH
TRBJ2-7,TRBD2,TRBV7-2,ASSLSGLARAYEQY
TRBJ1-2,-,TRBV19,ASSIYAQSYGYT
TRBJ1-2,-,TRBV6-5,ASRRNYGYT
TRBJ2-6,TRBD1,TRBV5-8,ASSPTGGSAGANVLT
TRBJ2-1,TRBD1,TRBV18,ASSLTTGNEQF
TRBJ2-7,TRBD1,TRBV12-5,ASGSLLTRDRTYEQY
TRBJ2-1,-,TRBV5-5,ASSWAADNEQF
TRBJ2-3,TRBD2,TRBV5-1,ASSLASGIADTQY
TRBJ1-2,-,TRBV24-1,ATSDLGLNYGYT
TRBJ2-7,-,TRBV6-2/TRBV6-3,ASSGDGLSSYEQY
TRBJ1-5,TRBD1,TRBV5-6,ASSAQGFGQPQH
TRBJ1-2,TRBD1,TRBV24-1,ATSDSSAGGAGGYT
TRBJ2-3,TRBD2,TRBV19,ASSMGGTSGSASTDTQY
TRBJ1-2,-,TRBV29-1,SVHAGSRNYGYT
TRBJ2-1,-,TRBV4-2,ASSQDARAFYNEQF
TRBJ1-3,-,TRBV30,AWSRQGNTIY
TRBJ1-3,-,TRBV11-2,ASSLEYRVGNTIY
TRBJ2-3,-,TRBV4-2,ASSPVASSADTQY
TRBJ2-5,-,TRBV24-1,ATRAGTPIGTQY
TRBJ2-2,TRBD2,TRBV7-3,ASSVTSGGYTGELF
TRBJ1-2,TRBD1,TRBV7-9,ASSFSGQGFRYGYT
TRBJ1-3,-,TRBV2,ASSADGGSGNTIY
TRBJ2-3,TRBD2,TRBV7-9,ASSLITSGQQDTQY
TRBJ1-1,-,TRBV4-2,ASSQDGGGSNTEAF
TRBJ1-2,-,TRBV30,ATTRQRANYGYT
TRBJ2-3,-,TRBV5-1,ASSLAADTQY
TRBJ1-1,-,TRBV19,ASSAGLLNTEAF
TRBJ1-2,TRBD1,TRBV27,ASRRQGEGANYGYT
TRBJ1-1,-,TRBV19,ASTTLIMNTEAF
TRBJ1-1,TRBD1,TRBV2,ASSESGDRAEAF
TRBJ2-2,TRBD2,TRBV6-4,ASSDSMGGDTGELF
TRBJ1-2,-,TRBV29-1,SGRDIYGYT
TRBJ1-1,-,TRBV21-1,ASSKVGGEFNTEAF
TRBJ2-3,-,TRBV11-2,ASSRVKATDTQY
TRBJ2-2,TRBD2,TRBV19,ASRGRTSGVQNTGELF
TRBJ2-6,TRBD1,TRBV9,ASSVSGQGYSGANVLT
TRBJ2-7,-,TRBV30,AWSLPGGDISYEQY
TRBJ1-6,-,TRBV14,ASSLRGGSRNSPLH